This T cell receptor beta chain appears in the sequencing data of a study of blood T cell repertoires in COVID-19. Germline assignment: CDR1 LNHDA and CDR2 SQIVND (reference sequence). The CDR3 covers 16 residues. The V and J ends lost 11 bases and 3 bases, in that order; junction bases with no gene match: 15. TCRdb keeps only in-frame clones here, not all; method: immunoSEQ multiplex PCR. The profile covers 160,000 or so clones, with 75% to 90% appearing a single time and approximately 3.6% taken by the ten largest. Sample: PBMCs or T cells enriched from blood (not recorded which). The rearrangement uses TRBV19 and TRBJ1-5; 8 bases map to TRBD1. The sequence came from a woman aged 55-75 years who had recovered from COVID-19. The CDR3 sequence: CASHSIDRGFNQPQHF. The DNA for the CDR3 is TGTGCCTCCCACTCCATAGACAGGGGTTTCAATCAGCCCCAGCATTTT.